Listed here are 21 T cell receptor beta chains from one sample, sequenced in a study of shared T cell receptors in the human thymus. Measured with immunoSEQ multiplex PCR; TCRdb has only the in-frame clones, and not every one. The sample shows about 730,000 clones, approximately 85% of them seen only once. These sequences were also reported in another study, on human thymus T cells.

Input material: thymocytes. These TCRs come from a girl under three years old with a congenital heart defect.

V gene TRBV4-1 combines with J gene TRBJ1-4, with D possibly being TRBD1 (5 bases). The germline V gene encodes CDR1 MGHRA and CDR2 YSYEKL. The V and J ends lost 1 base and 6 bases respectively, with 12 bases between them. The CDR3 is 15 residues long. The CDR3, as DNA: TGCGCCAGCAGCCAAGTTGCCAGGGAGGATGAAAAACTGTTTTTT. Its translation: CASSQVAREDEKLFF.

V gene TRBV4-1 combines with J gene TRBJ1-1, with 8 bases fitting TRBD1. This CDR3 comprises 17 residues. Germline assignment: CDR1 MGHRA and CDR2 YSYEKL. With 5 bases clipped from V and 1 base from J, the junction kept 12 bases outside the gene matches. The CDR3 loop is CASSCPDRAAQNTEAFF. DNA of the CDR3: TGCGCCAGCAGCTGCCCGGACAGGGCAGCCCAGAACACTGAAGCTTTCTTT.

CDR3 DNA sequence: TGTGCTAGTGGTTCCGGGGGGTCCCACAATGAGCAGTTCTTC. Amino acid sequence: CASGSGGSHNEQFF. The genes are TRBV12-5 and TRBJ2-1, with 7 bases lining up with TRBD2. The CDR3 covers 14 residues. With V trimmed by 4 bases and J by 5 bases, 5 bases remained unmatched. Germline V CDR1 and CDR2: LGHNT, FRNRAP.

This clone has just one count. This chain uses TRBV4-1 with TRBJ1-5; TRBD1 aligns across 10 bases. The CDR3 spans 14 residues. V lost 4 bases, J lost 5 bases, and 2 bases stayed unmatched. The V gene's germline CDR1 is MGHRA and CDR2 YSYEKL. The CDR3 loop reads CASSPGQGDQPQHF. The DNA for the CDR3 is TGCGCCAGCAGCCCTGGACAGGGGGATCAGCCCCAGCATTTT.

This clone was counted once. The chain links TRBV7-9 to TRBJ2-5, with D perhaps TRBD2 (6 bases). V shed 4 bases and J shed 2 bases, with 11 bases lying between them. The CDR3 is made up of 14 amino acids. Germline CDR1 is SEHNR and CDR2 is FQNEAQ (reference sequence). The CDR3 DNA is TGTGCCAGCAGCTGTAGGACTACTCAAGAGACCCAGTACTTC. It yields the protein CASSCRTTQETQYF. Full variable domain (remainder filled in from reference TRBV7-9 and TRBJ2-5): DTGVSQNPRHKITKRGQNVTFRCDPISEHNRLYWYRQTLGQGPEFLTYFQNEAQLEKSRLLSDRFSAERPKGSFSTLEIQRTEQGDSAMYLCASSCRTTQETQYFGPGTRLLVL.

This clone has only a few counts. The chain is built from TRBV27 and TRBJ1-1; 9 bases agree with TRBD1. The germline gives CDR1 MNHEY, CDR2 SMNVEV (reference sequence). With 4 bases clipped from V and 2 bases from J, the junction kept 17 bases outside the gene matches. The CDR3 has 19 amino acids. The CDR3 protein is CASSSTRYRGPRQNTEAFF. CDR3 nucleotide sequence: TGTGCCAGCAGTTCTACCCGTTACAGGGGGCCGAGACAAAACACTGAAGCTTTCTTT.

As DNA, the CDR3 is TGTGCCAGCAGCTCTAGCGGGGGGGCCATCAATGAGCAGTTCTTC. Translated, it gives CASSSSGGAINEQFF. The chain couples TRBV5-8 to TRBJ2-1, with 12 bases matching TRBD2. Germline V gene data show CDR1 as SGHTS and CDR2 as YDEGEE. The CDR3 consists of 15 residues. V lost 3 bases to trimming and J lost 6 bases; unmatched junction nucleotides: 4.

The chain is built from TRBV4-3 and TRBJ2-7, with 7 bases matching TRBD1. The germline V gene has CDR1 LGHNA and CDR2 YSLEER. CDR3 length: 21 amino acids. With V trimmed by 0 bases and J by 1 base, 21 bases remained unmatched. As DNA, the CDR3 is TGCGCCAGCAGCCAAGACCCCCGTAGGGGGCGAGGTGAACTTTGGTCCTACGAGCAGTACTTC. This encodes CASSQDPRRGRGELWSYEQYF.

The rearrangement joins TRBV5-1 to TRBJ1-1; 7 nucleotides match TRBD1. The CDR3 runs to 15 residues. Trimming at V came to 2 bases and at J to 4 bases, leaving 8 bases not matched to a gene. CDR1 SGHRS and CDR2 YFSETQ come from the germline V gene. The CDR3 is CASSFRGDSGTEAFF. The CDR3 nucleotides read TGCGCCAGCAGCTTCAGGGGGGACAGCGGCACTGAAGCTTTCTTT. The entire variable domain, with the rest obtained from reference TRBV5-1 and TRBJ1-1, is as follows: KAGVTQTPRYLIKTRGQQVTLSCSPISGHRSVSWYQQTPGQGLQFLFEYFSETQRNKGNFPGRFSGRQFSNSRSEMNVSTLELGDSALYLCASSFRGDSGTEAFFGQGTRLTVV.

The chain joins TRBV5-4 to TRBJ2-7; D unclear. From germline, CDR1 is SGHNT and CDR2 YYREEE (reference sequence). This CDR3 is built from 13 residues. V lost 0 bases and J 4 bases, leaving 8 bases between the germline ends. The CDR3 sequence is CASSLERSYEQYF. CDR3 nucleotides: TGTGCCAGCAGCTTGGAACGGTCATACGAGCAGTACTTC.

J is TRBJ1-1 and V is TRBV7-2, with 10 bases aligning to TRBD1. J lost 10 bases, V lost 8 bases, and 4 bases had no gene match. The CDR3 runs 11 residues. CDR1 is SGHTA, CDR2 FQGNSA, per germline. CDR3 bases: TGTGCCAGCCGGACAGGGGGAGCAGCTTTCTTT. It codes for CASRTGGAAFF.

The chain links TRBV4-1 to TRBJ1-2; TRBD1 matches at 7 bases. The CDR3 totals 15 residues. V was clipped by 4 bases and J by 4 bases; unmatched bases: 9. Germline V lookup: CDR1 MGHRA, CDR2 YSYEKL. CDR3 amino acids: CASSRRQGLSYGYTF. CDR3 nucleotides: TGCGCCAGCAGCCGCAGACAGGGCCTTTCCTATGGCTACACCTTC.

The rearrangement uses TRBV7-2 and TRBJ2-3; maybe TRBD2 (5 bases). V was cut by 4 bases and J by 8 bases, with 16 bases left in between. CDR3 length: 14 residues. The germline V gene has CDR1 SGHTA and CDR2 FQGNSA. CDR3 sequence reads: CASSSLLGGCTQYF. The CDR3 region has the DNA TGTGCCAGCAGCTCCCTACTGGGCGGGTGTACGCAGTATTTT.

The rearrangement uses TRBV11-2 and TRBJ1-1; D not resolved. The CDR3 covers 13 residues. Germline CDR1 is SGHAT and CDR2 is FQNNGV. Trimming shortened V by 2 bases and J by 1 base, and 5 bases separated the two germline ends. The CDR3 DNA follows: TGTGCCAGCAGCTTACGAGGGAACACTGAAGCTTTCTTT. Protein product: CASSLRGNTEAFF.

V and J are TRBV5-1 and TRBJ2-1, with 11 bases that match TRBD2. The V and J ends lost 0 bases and 0 bases, in that order; junction bases with no gene match: 11. In germline, CDR1 is SGHRS, CDR2 YFSETQ. CDR3 length: 20 amino acids. The CDR3 DNA reads as TGCGCCAGCAGCTTGGAAGGGGGACTAGCGGTTCTCTACTCCTACAATGAGCAGTTCTTC. Protein sequence: CASSLEGGLAVLYSYNEQFF.

A word on this clone: Other DNA sequences in this specimen translate into the identical CDR3. This chain joins TRBV5-1 and TRBJ2-7, with 10 bases that match TRBD1. Unmatched junction bases numbered 4, after V lost 4 bases and J lost 0 bases. The CDR3 has 15 residues. CDR1 is SGHRS and CDR2 is YFSETQ in the germline V gene. The CDR3 DNA reads as TGCGCCAGCAGCCCCCGGACAGGGGGCTCCTACGAGCAGTACTTC. This gives the protein CASSPRTGGSYEQYF.

The chain joins TRBV4-1 to TRBJ1-5, with a tentative D call TRBD1 (5 bases). The V and J ends lost 4 bases and 5 bases respectively, with 12 bases between them. Germline-derived CDR1 and CDR2 are MGHRA and YSYEKL. The CDR3 sequence is 14 residues long. The CDR3 DNA reads as TGCGCCAGCAGCCCCGGGACTTTTTATCAGCCCCAGCATTTT. Amino acids: CASSPGTFYQPQHF.

This chain joins TRBV5-1 and TRBJ2-2, with 9 bases aligning to TRBD1. Germline V gene data show CDR1 as SGHRS and CDR2 as YFSETQ. This CDR3 spans 15 amino acids. Unmatched junction bases numbered 9, after V lost 4 bases and J lost 8 bases. The CDR3 here is CASSPGTGRVGELFF. The CDR3 DNA reads TGCGCCAGCAGCCCCGGGACAGGGAGAGTAGGGGAGCTGTTTTTT.

The rearrangement joins TRBV5-1 to TRBJ1-1; a possible D gene is TRBD1 (6 bases). From germline, CDR1 is SGHRS and CDR2 YFSETQ. The CDR3 totals 14 residues. Trimming left V 7 bases short and J 1 base short, with 14 bases between. CDR3 sequence (DNA): TGCGCCAGCCAACCGAACAGGGAGAACACTGAAGCTTTCTTT. This translates into CASQPNRENTEAFF.

The chain employs TRBV19 and TRBJ1-1; D possibly corresponds to TRBD1 (5 bases). CDR1 is LNHDA and CDR2 is SQIVND in the germline V gene (reference sequence). This CDR3 is 13 amino acids long. Trimming pared 6 bases from V and 1 base from J, leaving 9 bases between. The CDR3 loop is CASRGAENTEAFF. The CDR3 DNA is TGTGCCAGTAGAGGGGCAGAGAACACTGAAGCTTTCTTT.

The rearrangement uses TRBV28 and TRBJ1-5, with TRBD1 matching over 11 bases. The CDR3 sequence is 20 residues long. Germline V gene data show CDR1 as MDHEN and CDR2 as SYDVKM. V was pared by 0 bases and J by 5 bases, with 15 bases of the junction left unmatched. The CDR3 coding sequence is TGTGCCAGCAGTTTATGGGACGGACAGGGGGCAGGAAACCACGATCAGCCCCAGCATTTT. This translates into CASSLWDGQGAGNHDQPQHF.